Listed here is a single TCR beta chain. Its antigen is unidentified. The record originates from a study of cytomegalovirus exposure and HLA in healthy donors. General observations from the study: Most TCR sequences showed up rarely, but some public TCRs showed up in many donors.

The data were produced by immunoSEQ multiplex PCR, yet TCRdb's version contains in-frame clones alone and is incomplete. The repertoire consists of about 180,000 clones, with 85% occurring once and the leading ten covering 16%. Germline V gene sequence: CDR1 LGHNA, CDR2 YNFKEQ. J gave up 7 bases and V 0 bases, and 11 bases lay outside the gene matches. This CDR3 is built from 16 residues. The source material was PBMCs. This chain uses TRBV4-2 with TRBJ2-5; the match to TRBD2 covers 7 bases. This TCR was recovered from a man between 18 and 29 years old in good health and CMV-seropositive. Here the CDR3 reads CASSQDRERGGGTQYF. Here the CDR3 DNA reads TGTGCCAGCAGCCAAGATCGAGAGCGGGGTGGAGGGACCCAGTACTTC.